These T cell receptor beta chains were read from a single sample in a study of coeliac disease. TCRdb keeps only in-frame clones here, not all; method: immunoSEQ multiplex PCR. The sample yields about 6,500 clones, approximately 70% seen once. The source material was lamina propria lymphocytes from the gut. These receptors were obtained from a man aged 45-65 years with active celiac disease. Both conserved end residues are part of each CDR3. Fields, in order: J gene, V gene, CDR3 protein.

J gene: TRBJ2-3
V gene: TRBV2
CDR3 protein: CASSEAPQISTDTQYF

J gene: TRBJ1-1
V gene: TRBV7-9
CDR3 protein: CASSFTRVSDTEAFF

J gene: TRBJ1-2
V gene: TRBV7-2
CDR3 protein: CASSISQGGGYTF

J gene: TRBJ1-1
V gene: TRBV10-3
CDR3 protein: CAISEVSNTEAFF

J gene: TRBJ1-2
V gene: TRBV7-2
CDR3 protein: CASSLGTGYDYGYTF

J gene: TRBJ1-4
V gene: TRBV28
CDR3 protein: CASSLGQGVLFF

J gene: TRBJ2-3
V gene: TRBV27
CDR3 protein: CASSTYSTDTQYF

J gene: TRBJ2-5
V gene: TRBV7-9
CDR3 protein: CASSVGRDEETQYF

J gene: TRBJ1-2
V gene: TRBV6-5
CDR3 protein: CASSSGRSYTF

J gene: TRBJ2-1
V gene: TRBV5-1
CDR3 protein: CASSFRGVSYNEQFF

J gene: TRBJ1-5
V gene: TRBV5-1
CDR3 protein: CASSTSVDQPQHF

J gene: TRBJ2-1
V gene: TRBV5-1
CDR3 protein: CASRLAETYNEQFF

J gene: TRBJ2-1
V gene: TRBV9
CDR3 protein: CASSVDHGGGIGNEQFF

J gene: TRBJ2-5
V gene: TRBV10-2
CDR3 protein: CASTTGTSGRETQYF

J gene: TRBJ2-1
V gene: TRBV15
CDR3 protein: CATSRGGGPARNNEQFF

J gene: TRBJ2-3
V gene: TRBV5-1
CDR3 protein: CASSLDPSTDTQYF

J gene: TRBJ2-1
V gene: TRBV14
CDR3 protein: CASSQELVSPHSDEQFF

J gene: TRBJ2-3
V gene: TRBV5-4
CDR3 protein: CASSNGVTDTQYF

J gene: TRBJ2-1
V gene: TRBV15
CDR3 protein: CATSGQSAGAPSNEQFF

J gene: TRBJ2-7
V gene: TRBV6-5
CDR3 protein: CASSYMDRVGEQYF

J gene: TRBJ1-1
V gene: TRBV9
CDR3 protein: CASSVERTGRRNTEAFF

J gene: TRBJ1-6
V gene: TRBV29-1
CDR3 protein: CSPTLQRDGTGESQNSPLHF

J gene: TRBJ2-3
V gene: TRBV5-1
CDR3 protein: CASSPGTSGGSTDTQYF

J gene: TRBJ1-2
V gene: TRBV29-1
CDR3 protein: CSDNKGDNYGYTF

J gene: TRBJ2-7
V gene: TRBV7-2
CDR3 protein: CASSLDSHRGEQYF

J gene: TRBJ2-2
V gene: TRBV18
CDR3 protein: CASSPPGGVNTGELFF

J gene: TRBJ2-2
V gene: TRBV6-6
CDR3 protein: CASRQGVDTGELFF

J gene: TRBJ2-3
V gene: TRBV7-6
CDR3 protein: CASSQRDRWSDTQYF

J gene: TRBJ1-5
V gene: TRBV6-1
CDR3 protein: CASRLGWGGNQPQHF

J gene: TRBJ1-2
V gene: TRBV7-9
CDR3 protein: CASSGDRPFTAF

J gene: TRBJ1-3
V gene: TRBV5-1
CDR3 protein: CASSLDGGLGNTIYF

J gene: TRBJ2-1
V gene: TRBV4-1
CDR3 protein: CASSGAGYYNEQFF

J gene: TRBJ1-1
V gene: TRBV6-5
CDR3 protein: CASSLIGRGASAFF

J gene: TRBJ1-1
V gene: TRBV5-4
CDR3 protein: CASSLGGGMNTEAFF

J gene: TRBJ2-7
V gene: TRBV6-1
CDR3 protein: CASRGGTSIFEQYF

J gene: TRBJ2-5
V gene: TRBV6-1
CDR3 protein: CASSELAGGPETQYF

J gene: TRBJ2-5
V gene: TRBV7-6
CDR3 protein: CASSLVLAGAAQETQYF

J gene: TRBJ1-1
V gene: TRBV7-2
CDR3 protein: CASSLDRNTEAFF

J gene: TRBJ2-5
V gene: TRBV4-2
CDR3 protein: CASSQDRGSGVETQYF

J gene: TRBJ1-1
V gene: TRBV18
CDR3 protein: CASSPRGGTVMNTEAFF

J gene: TRBJ2-3
V gene: TRBV29-1
CDR3 protein: CSVGIGTPLTDTQYF

J gene: TRBJ1-6
V gene: TRBV7-2
CDR3 protein: CASSLSGGSPLHF

J gene: TRBJ1-4
V gene: TRBV7-2
CDR3 protein: CASSLGAGVQKLFF

J gene: TRBJ2-5
V gene: TRBV5-1
CDR3 protein: CASSLASGGRGTQYF

J gene: .
V gene: TRBV28
CDR3 protein: CASPSGGALSSYEQYF

J gene: TRBJ2-5
V gene: TRBV28
CDR3 protein: CAITPFGAGGSQTQYF

J gene: TRBJ1-1
V gene: TRBV30
CDR3 protein: CATGGTGNAGTEAFF

J gene: TRBJ2-5
V gene: TRBV7-2
CDR3 protein: CASSFAGTGEETQYF

J gene: TRBJ1-3
V gene: TRBV5-1
CDR3 protein: CASSLVSSGNTIYF

J gene: TRBJ2-5
V gene: TRBV10-1
CDR3 protein: CASSGGAEGETQYF

J gene: TRBJ2-1
V gene: TRBV6-5
CDR3 protein: CASSPGQLRNEQFF

J gene: TRBJ2-1
V gene: TRBV5-1
CDR3 protein: CASFDLLRDEQFF

J gene: TRBJ2-2
V gene: TRBV5-6
CDR3 protein: CASSLGGNTGELFF

J gene: TRBJ2-1
V gene: TRBV2
CDR3 protein: CASSELTSGSWGNEQFF

J gene: TRBJ1-1
V gene: TRBV10-1
CDR3 protein: CASSESTGNTEAFF

J gene: TRBJ1-5
V gene: TRBV19
CDR3 protein: CASSWQINQPQHF

J gene: TRBJ1-1
V gene: TRBV5-1
CDR3 protein: CASGQGAGKNTEAFF

J gene: TRBJ2-7
V gene: TRBV7-2
CDR3 protein: CASSWGGNAEYF

J gene: TRBJ1-5
V gene: TRBV19
CDR3 protein: CASSRAGGGVGQPQHF